Reported below is one TCR beta chain. Method: immunoSEQ multiplex PCR; TCRdb's copy keeps in-frame clones and lacks some. The data hold 330,000 or so clones, with about 91% observed a single time. This entry comes from a study of blood T cell repertoires in COVID-19. Study as a whole: The samples span acute and convalescent COVID-19 from the United States, Italy and Spain.

In Seattle, patients joined the study during active infection and were tracked longitudinally. The CDR3 runs to 15 residues. J lost 4 bases, V lost 1 base, and 7 bases had no gene match. Per the germline V gene, CDR1 is SQVTM and CDR2 is ANQGSEA. This chain uses TRBV29-1 with TRBJ2-5; 9 bases align to TRBD1. This TCR derives from a man aged 30-40 years with COVID-19, enrolled during active disease. Material for sequencing was peripheral blood. In nucleotides, the CDR3 is TGCAGCGTTGAAGGGGGGACAGGGAGAGGAGAGACCCAGTACTTC. Its protein is CSVEGGTGRGETQYF. The whole variable domain, filled in from reference TRBV29-1 and TRBJ2-5, reads SAVISQKPSRDICQRGTSLTIQCQVDSQVTMMFWYRQQPGQSLTLIATANQGSEATYESGFVIDKFPISRPNLTFSTLTVSNMSPEDSSIYLCSVEGGTGRGETQYFGPGTRLLVL.